This T cell receptor beta chain was documented in a study of blood T cells in healthy people across ages (dated by TCRdb to the mid-2010s). Concerning the study at large: Template switching captured roughly one uniquely barcoded TCR beta cDNA molecule per two T cells in model experiments. The study measured age-related changes in TCR beta repertoire diversity using deep sequencing normalized with unique cDNA molecular identifiers. Four age groups were formed from the donors: young (average approximately 15 years), middle-aged (approximately 40), aged (62) and long-lived (around 80). Two additional independent replicas of 1 million unique cDNA reads from the same blood draw were analyzed for two donors (one aged 18 to 30 and one aged 80 or older). Findings and caveats that apply to the study as a whole: Because profiling used bulk unsorted PBMCs, naive and antigen-experienced compartments could not be compared conclusively. There was a strong correlation between observed TCR beta diversity and the percentage of naive T cells measured by flow cytometry. Donor CMV infection status was unknown, potentially confounding age-related changes in expanded clonotypes. Compared with the aged group, more naive CD4+ T cells, fewer expanded clones and increased TCR diversity were shown by the long-lived group, suggesting age selection. Observed TCR beta diversity per million T cells fell roughly linearly with age, and a significant reduction was already apparent by age around 40. Estimates of total diversity based on one million sequenced T cells were considered lower bounds and underestimates.

Remarks on this clonotype: Its antigen target is currently unknown. No base quality information exists; no much larger clone differs at one position.

Libraries were constructed by 5' RACE. Sequencing relied on an Illumina HiSeq 2500. A second 7 to 11 cycle PCR used a sample-barcoded 5' primer and a J-beta primer mix. A template-switch 5' adaptor carrying 12 random nucleotides introduced a unique molecular identifier onto each TCR beta cDNA molecule. Each sample yielded at least 3 million CDR3-containing paired-end reads. All of the RNA was converted into first-strand cDNA using the Mint cDNA synthesis kit, with a TRBC-specific oligonucleotide serving as the primer. After uracil-DNA glycosylase treatment, a first 18-cycle PCR used universal primers M1SS and BC2_uni_R on all cDNA. In the authors' own workflow: For normalization, 1 million high-quality reads were randomly selected from each sample, with every read carrying a distinct molecular identifier. Reads sharing molecular identifiers were discarded rather than binned into consensus sequences. MiTCR, with a Q25 quality threshold and the strictest error-elimination algorithm, was used for CDR3 identification, clonotype clustering and error correction. A nonparametric unseen species model using Euler transformation provided a lower-bound estimate of total TCR beta diversity. Using fastp at Q25 and MiXCR, TCRdb reprocessed the public reads and kept productive beta chains. Each entry is one CDR3 protein sequence, shown with its most common DNA and genes. These V and J calls are TCRdb output, not the study's own analysis. This sample has about 500,000 distinct CDR3 sequences in its table, and 20% to 30% of those were observed once. The ten top clones hold less than 9% of the sample.

CDR1 and CDR2, looked up from the germline V gene, are LGHNA and YSLEER. V loses 1 base, J loses 3 bases, and the germline ends lie 8 bases apart. Taken from cysteine to phenylalanine, the CDR3 has 14 residues. The entry retains the CDR3 DNA only, 42 bases that are in frame from base 1. The 35 to 40 donors, aged 6 to 90 years, were systemically healthy Caucasian individuals from Russia. Each donor gave about 9.7 milliliters of peripheral blood, drawn into EDTA-treated Vacutainer tubes. Ficoll-Paque density-gradient centrifugation was used to isolate PBMCs, with at least 6.5 million per sample. Total RNA was extracted from PBMCs with Trizol reagent, with at least 5 micrograms obtained per sample. For every donor, an aliquot of PBMCs went through flow cytometry to measure the percentages of naive CD45RAhigh/CD27high T cells. These data also formed part of another study, on T cells of mothers and their children. From that second study: Donors were nine systemically healthy Caucasian individuals: three mothers and their six children. cDNA synthesis consumed the entire amount of extracted RNA, loaded at around 1.5 ug RNA in each 15 ul reaction. Sample barcodes and 2-4 random nucleotides were added via the M1S primer in the second PCR. More than 9 million TCR beta CDR3 reads were obtained from each mother, and about 3 million reads were obtained from each child. Thymic selection shapes the output of TCR recombination in a similar way in related and unrelated pairs, and inherited differences have a minor effect. Related mother-child pairs always showed normalized repertoire overlap that was slightly higher than in unrelated mother-child pairs, though the difference was never significant. Persistent microchimeric T cell clones were not detected, at a sensitivity of roughly 100 clones per million clonotypes. Deep NGS was used in the study to compare the TCR beta repertoires of mothers and children and to look for features that separate related mother-child pairs from unrelated individuals. On average, the children were approximately 11 +/- 4 years old, while the mothers were approximately 40 +/- 4 years old. After adapter ligation was performed with NEBNext reagents, the libraries were sequenced on an Illumina HiSeq 2000 with 100+100 nt paired-end reads. To avoid cross-contamination, the mother libraries and the child libraries were prepared a month apart and sequenced in separate runs. For each donor, between roughly 450,000 and 2,100,000 distinct TCR beta clonotypes were identified. Naive TCR beta clonotypes were estimated from low-frequency clonotypes matched to each donor's FACS-determined naive share, without sorting.

Source material: blood. This TCR was sampled from a boy younger than 18 in good health. The sequence is built from TRBV4-3 and TRBJ2-3; the D segment could be TRBD2, given 5 matching bases. The CDR3 reads CASSQASGTDTQYF. The DNA reads TGCGCCAGCAGCCAAGCGAGCGGAACAGATACGCAGTATTTT.